What follows are 22 T cell receptor beta chains derived from one specimen sequenced in a study of blood T cells in healthy people across ages. Through a sample-barcoded 5' primer and a J-beta primer mix, a second PCR was run for about 6 to 12 cycles. TCRdb called the 5' RACE reads again in MiXCR, with one record for every CDR3 protein. The data contain fewer than 2,000,000 distinct CDR3 sequences, about two fifths of them singletons. Sequencing used blood. The receptors were sampled from a human donor in good health.

The rearrangement links TRBV18 to TRBJ2-2, with TRBD1 identical over 12 bases. Trimming took 3 bases from V and 6 from J; bases not matched to a gene: 14. The CDR3 runs to 19 residues. CDR1 KGHSH and CDR2 LQKENI come from the germline V gene. The CDR3: CASSPYRDRGRKWAGELFF. DNA of the CDR3: TGTGCCAGCTCACCCTACCGGGACAGGGGGCGAAAATGGGCCGGGGAGCTGTTTTTT. The variable domain in full, with the rest retrieved from reference TRBV18 and TRBJ2-2, is NAGVMQNPRHLVRRRGQEARLRCSPMKGHSHVYWYRQLPEEGLKFMVYLQKENIIDESGMPKERFSAEFPKEGPSILRIQQVVRGDSAAYFCASSPYRDRGRKWAGELFFGEGSRLTVL.

This clonotype was seen more than once but under ten times. The CDR3 spells CASSSPGQGPYEQYF. The CDR3 nucleotides are TGTGCCAGCAGCTCTCCGGGACAGGGGCCCTACGAGCAGTACTTC. This rearrangement joins TRBV6-6 to TRBJ2-5; 10 nucleotides align to TRBD1. The J call may be mistaken, given a closer DNA end match to TRBJ2-7. CDR3 length: 15 amino acids. The germline gives CDR1 MNHNY, CDR2 SVGAGI (reference sequence).

The chain uses TRBV28 and TRBJ2-5; 8 positions agree with TRBD2. Near its end, the DNA agrees better with TRBJ2-7, so the J call may be wrong. CDR1 and CDR2 from the germline V gene are MDHEN and SYDVKM. The CDR3 spans 14 residues. The CDR3, as DNA: TGTGCCACCTCTGGGGCGGGGGGAGGTGCCGAGCAGTACTTC. Translating it yields CATSGAGGGAEQYF.

The chain links TRBV6-1 to TRBJ2-4; D gene ambiguous. Near its end, the DNA agrees better with TRBJ2-7, so the J call may be wrong. The CDR3 loop spans 11 amino acids. Germline CDR1 and CDR2: MNHNS and SASEGT. DNA of the CDR3: TGTGCCAGCACGGAGATAAACGAGCAGTACTTC. Residues: CASTEINEQYF.

Only a few counts were recorded for this clonotype. The chain couples TRBV5-1 to TRBJ1-1, with TRBD1 as a possible D gene (5 bases). Trimming shortened V by 2 bases and J by 3 bases, and 11 bases separated the two germline ends. Germline V gives CDR1 SGHRS, CDR2 YFSETQ. The CDR3 spans 14 residues. The CDR3 sequence: CASSFRGFDTEAFF. CDR3 nucleotides: TGCGCCAGCAGCTTCCGGGGGTTTGACACTGAAGCTTTCTTT.

Comment on this clonotype: At one of its ends the junction is not consistent with the germline gene, which may arise from a read error. J is TRBJ1-6 and V is TRBV5-1, with TRBD1 matching 10 bases. Looked up from germline, CDR1 is SGHRS and CDR2 is YFSETQ. The CDR3 length is 18 residues. In DNA, the CDR3 is TGCGCCATTACCGGGACAGGGGAGCCGGACTCCTATAATTTACCCCTCCACTTT. Translated, it gives CAITGTGEPDSYNLPLHF.

CDR3 bases: TGCAGTGCTAGAGCCCCCCGGGTGGTCTATGGCTACACCTTC. It yields the protein CSARAPRVVYGYTF. The V gene is TRBV20-1, the J gene TRBJ1-2; D not resolved. Per the germline V gene, CDR1 is DFQATT and CDR2 is SNEGSKA (reference sequence). This CDR3 is built from 14 residues. The ends were cut back, 1 base at V and 4 bases at J, with 13 bases in the middle.

Of note for this clonotype: Likely a read error: the CDR3 ends without its conserved phenylalanine or tryptophan. V usage is TRBV28 and J usage is TRBJ2-3, with no clear D. The germline V gene has CDR1 MDHEN and CDR2 SYDVKM. CDR3 size: 15 residues. V lost 4 bases and J lost 1, with 12 bases in between. The CDR3 nucleotides are TGTGCCAGCAGTTCCCATTACTGGGGCACAGATACGCAGTATGTT. Translating gives CASSSHYWGTDTQYV.

V usage is TRBV7-3 and J usage is TRBJ2-7; D possibly corresponds to TRBD2 (6 bases). V lost 4 bases and J lost 7, with 26 bases in between. The CDR3 has 17 residues. CDR1 and CDR2 (germline): SGHTA, FQGTGA. Here the CDR3 reads CASSYLGGWGVYNEQYF. CDR3 DNA: TGTGCCAGCAGCTACCTAGGAGGGTGGGGGGTCTACAATGAGCAGTACTTC.

The CDR3 bases are TGTGCCAGCAGTAGGAGACACACAGGGACGACTGGGGCCAACGTCCTGACTTTC. It codes for CASSRRHTGTTGANVLTF. The chain recombines TRBV6-1 with TRBJ2-6; D is perhaps TRBD1 (6 bases). The V end lost 5 bases, the J end lost 2 bases, and 19 bases lay between the germline ends. The length of the CDR3 is 18 residues. Germline-derived CDR1 and CDR2 are MNHNS and SASEGT.

This chain joins TRBV7-2 and TRBJ1-2; D unclear. V dropped 5 bases and J dropped 4 bases, with 11 bases sitting between them. The CDR3 is 13 residues long. Germline CDR1 is SGHTA and CDR2 is FQGNSA. Here the CDR3 DNA reads TGTGCCAGCAGCCCTCGGATGAGCTATGGCTACACCTTC. Its protein product is CASSPRMSYGYTF.

The chain couples TRBV29-1 to TRBJ2-3, with 12 bases identical to TRBD1. CDR3 length: 16 amino acids. Germline values: CDR1 SQVTM, CDR2 ANQGSEA. With V trimmed by 6 bases and J by 0 bases, 7 bases remained unmatched. This chain's CDR3 is CSVPGTGGTSTDTQYF. In DNA, the CDR3 is TGCAGCGTCCCCGGGACAGGGGGCACTAGCACAGATACGCAGTATTTT.

A few counts support this clonotype. The J gene is TRBJ2-1, the V gene TRBV29-1; D is unclear. V was pared by 6 bases and J by 8 bases, with 17 bases between. The V gene's germline CDR1 is SQVTM and CDR2 ANQGSEA. The CDR3 length is 13 residues. The CDR3 region has the DNA TGCAGCGTCGGAAGAGTACTGAGTTATGAGCAGTTCTTC. As protein: CSVGRVLSYEQFF.

The V and J genes are TRBV7-2 and TRBJ2-3, with D tentatively TRBD2 (7 bases). The CDR3 spans 16 residues. Trimming removed 2 bases at V and 3 bases at J, with 15 bases between. CDR1 and CDR2 (germline): SGHTA, FQGNSA. Written as DNA, the CDR3 is TGTGCCAGCAGCTTAAGGAGGGGGGGCCTTACAGATACGCAGTATTTT. This gives the protein CASSLRRGGLTDTQYF.

This clonotype was counted many times. The chain recombines TRBV29-1 with TRBJ2-7; D uncertain. The CDR3 length is 12 residues. With 0 bases removed from V and 4 bases from J, the gap between germline ends came to 7 bases. The germline CDR1 and CDR2 sequences are SQVTM and ANQGSEA. The CDR3 sequence is CSVEDPGYEQYF. The DNA of the CDR3 is TGCAGCGTTGAAGATCCCGGTTACGAGCAGTACTTC.

The table lists this clonotype with a count of one. This chain links TRBV18 with TRBJ1-4, with 11 nucleotides matching TRBD1. CDR1 is KGHSH, CDR2 LQKENI, per germline. The CDR3 is 16 residues long. V lost 6 bases and J lost 10; bases outside the gene matches: 13. The CDR3 DNA is TGTGCCAGCTCCCCGGGACAGGGGGTGCCTTTGGGAAAACTGTTTTTT. Translated, it gives CASSPGQGVPLGKLFF.

The chain combines TRBV11-3 with TRBJ2-7; unclear D gene. This CDR3 contains 14 residues. Per the germline V gene, CDR1 is SGHNT and CDR2 is YENEEA. Deletions cut 0 bases from V and 0 bases from J, with 6 bases between. For the CDR3, the DNA is TGTGCCAGCAGCTTAGATCCAACCTCCTACGAGCAGTACTTC. Translation: CASSLDPTSYEQYF.

This clonotype was found a few times. The chain links TRBV20-1 to TRBJ2-7, with TRBD1 matching 7 bases. Germline V gives CDR1 DFQATT, CDR2 SNEGSKA (reference sequence). V shed 3 bases, J shed 2 bases, and the junction held 7 bases outside the gene matches. CDR3 length: 14 residues. CDR3 sequence reads: CSARHPGQTYEQYF. Here the CDR3 DNA reads TGCAGTGCTAGGCACCCGGGACAGACCTACGAGCAGTACTTC.

This chain uses TRBV6-5 with TRBJ1-2; D possibly corresponds to TRBD1 (5 bases). Germline lookup yields CDR1 MNHEY and CDR2 SVGAGI. This CDR3 is 14 amino acids long. V was cut by 5 bases and J by 2 bases, with 12 bases left in between. The CDR3: CASSRNRKNYGYTF. CDR3 nucleotide sequence: TGTGCCAGCAGTAGGAACAGGAAAAACTATGGCTACACCTTC.

This clonotype appeared a few times. The gene calls are TRBV4-1 and TRBJ2-3; 8 bases are shared with TRBD2. V shed 0 bases and J 4 bases; nucleotides not matched to a gene: 15. The CDR3 loop spans 19 amino acids. Germline CDR1 reads MGHRA; CDR2 reads YSYEKL. This CDR3 reads CASSQDRPGGIPTPDTQYF. CDR3 bases: TGCGCCAGCAGCCAAGATAGGCCGGGGGGGATCCCGACCCCAGATACGCAGTATTTT.

This clonotype occurred many times. V is TRBV12-3 or TRBV12-4 and J is TRBJ2-7; 9 positions agree with TRBD2. The CDR3 extends over 15 amino acids. Trimming took 5 bases from V and 5 from J; bases not matched to a gene: 10. The CDR3 DNA reads TGTGCCAGCAGTCAAGCTAGCGGGACCTTCAACGAGCAGTACTTC. Translated, it gives CASSQASGTFNEQYF.

The rearrangement joins TRBV20-1 to TRBJ1-5, with TRBD1 identical over 7 bases. The CDR3 extends over 12 amino acids. The V segment lost 5 bases and the J segment 5 bases; nucleotides outside the gene matches: 3. The germline CDR1 and CDR2 sequences are DFQATT and SNEGSKA (reference sequence). CDR3: CSAQGGDQPQHF. The CDR3 DNA reads as TGCAGTGCTCAGGGGGGAGATCAGCCCCAGCATTTT.